A selection of T cell receptor beta chains follows, all from one sample in a study of T cell responses to AZD1222 COVID-19 vaccine. Using immunoSEQ multiplex PCR, the repertoire was profiled, and TCRdb retains in-frame clones only, with some absent. This sample yields under 140,000 clones, of which 70% to 90% are seen a single time; about 15% belongs to the top ten. This material consisted of peripheral blood, taken 28 days after the second AZD1222 dose. The receptor set was obtained from an adult who received the AZD1222 COVID-19 vaccine. The CDR3 runs from the conserved cysteine through the conserved F or W. Each record gives: V gene, D gene, CDR3 protein. The D gene is left open where the match is weak.

V: TRBV4-1; D: TRBD2; CDR3: CASSQGIAGADNEQFF
V: TRBV11-2; D: TRBD1; CDR3: CASSPLQGMNTEAFF
V: TRBV10-1; D: TRBD1; CDR3: CASSVRDSHKGTEAFF
V: TRBV28; D: .; CDR3: CASSNLFRLNQPQHF
V: TRBV7-9; D: TRBD1; CDR3: CASSSNRGDYGYTF
V: TRBV19; D: .; CDR3: CASSPVEGYTEAFF
V: TRBV2; D: .; CDR3: CASSDEQGHTEAFF
V: TRBV6-5; D: .; CDR3: CASSRGGSGNTIYF
V: TRBV6-5; D: .; CDR3: CASSYWGGYEQYF
V: TRBV6-2/TRBV6-3; D: .; CDR3: CASSLRPLYSYELRF
V: TRBV19; D: .; CDR3: CASSIEGLNSPLHF
V: TRBV9; D: TRBD2; CDR3: CASSVATSGGSFSYNEQFF
V: TRBV7-9; D: .; CDR3: CASSPSWGNTEAFF
V: TRBV5-5; D: .; CDR3: CASSFGQERQPQHF
V: TRBV6-5; D: TRBD1; CDR3: CASSSGTGQTNEKLFF
V: TRBV7-9; D: TRBD2; CDR3: CASSPFGTSGSYEQYF
V: TRBV19; D: .; CDR3: CASSMRAGLSYGYTF
V: TRBV19; D: .; CDR3: CASSTFGAGYGYTF
V: TRBV5-1; D: TRBD1; CDR3: CASSLEGTGVILNTF
V: TRBV18; D: .; CDR3: CASSATDFSGNTIYF
V: TRBV5-4; D: .; CDR3: CASSLNYEQYF
V: TRBV5-1; D: .; CDR3: CASSLDSGTGNTIYF
V: TRBV4-1; D: .; CDR3: CASRYRVGTSYEQYF
V: TRBV27; D: .; CDR3: CASTPGGRISYEQYF
V: TRBV25-1; D: .; CDR3: CAAGREKLFF
V: TRBV7-9; D: .; CDR3: CASSSHNQPQHF
V: TRBV6-2/TRBV6-3; D: TRBD2; CDR3: CASSLPTSGRVTPSDTQYF
V: TRBV7-9; D: TRBD1; CDR3: CASSPDRVLTEAFF
V: TRBV28; D: .; CDR3: CASSEPNESDTIYF
V: TRBV19; D: .; CDR3: CASLRDPLSSGTDTQYF
V: TRBV7-2; D: .; CDR3: CASSLATQYF
V: TRBV11-2; D: TRBD1; CDR3: CASRRTGADTQYF
V: TRBV27; D: .; CDR3: CASRKSQFLSYGYTF
V: TRBV7-9; D: .; CDR3: CASSYGGRDTQYF
V: TRBV7-8; D: TRBD1; CDR3: CASRRSGTGSNEKLFF
V: TRBV28; D: .; CDR3: CASREPYRPEEPQHF
V: TRBV24-1; D: TRBD1; CDR3: CATSDHRGTYNEQFF
V: TRBV7-3; D: TRBD1; CDR3: CASSPQGAYTEAFF
V: TRBV5-1; D: .; CDR3: CASSWTAPNTGELFF
V: TRBV6-5; D: TRBD1; CDR3: CASSTRQGQETQYF
V: TRBV27; D: TRBD2; CDR3: CASSLAGGGLTDTQYF
V: TRBV6-5; D: .; CDR3: CASSYSGSPRDEQYF
V: TRBV9; D: .; CDR3: CASNPYGGASEAFF
V: TRBV5-1; D: .; CDR3: CASSPSEGSSYNEQFF
V: TRBV6-5; D: .; CDR3: CASMRSYATNEKLFF
V: TRBV28; D: TRBD2; CDR3: CASSSWTSGNNEQFF
V: TRBV5-4; D: .; CDR3: CASSLEGYGYTF
V: TRBV24-1; D: .; CDR3: CATSDPDWHTQYF
V: TRBV5-1; D: .; CDR3: CASSSPYEQYF
V: TRBV6-5; D: TRBD1; CDR3: CASSSTGAGNTIYF
V: TRBV7-8; D: .; CDR3: CASSLQQNSGYTF
V: TRBV4-1; D: .; CDR3: CASSQGWEYNEQFF
V: TRBV11-3; D: .; CDR3: CASSWSVAEAFF
V: TRBV18; D: TRBD2; CDR3: CASSPRLAGGPTSYNEQFF
V: TRBV3-1/TRBV3-2; D: .; CDR3: CASSQGGRVQAFF
V: TRBV24-1; D: .; CDR3: CATSDSGAGANVLTF
V: TRBV5-1; D: .; CDR3: CASSLGSINEAFF
V: TRBV27; D: .; CDR3: CASSFPNSPLHF